One sample yielded the 16 T cell receptor beta chains listed below, sequenced in a study of cytomegalovirus exposure and HLA in healthy donors. The PCR was carried out with 60 Vbeta primers and 13 Jbeta primers. TCRdb's copy holds only in-frame clones and misses some; the assay was immunoSEQ multiplex PCR. The top ten clones hold about 0.98% of a sample with around 150,000 clones, 80% to 85% of them seen once. Sequencing input: PBMCs. These receptors were obtained from a girl aged 2 to 9 in good health and CMV-seropositive.

The genes are TRBV4-1 and TRBJ1-2, with TRBD1 matching over 7 bases. CDR1 MGHRA and CDR2 YSYEKL come from the germline V gene. V shed 5 bases and J 2 bases; nucleotides not matched to a gene: 5. CDR3 size: 14 residues. The CDR3 spells CASSAPTGNYGYTF. In nucleotides, the CDR3 is TGCGCCAGCAGCGCCCCGACAGGGAACTATGGCTACACCTTC.

The chain joins TRBV19 to TRBJ2-1; D is possibly TRBD2 (5 bases). Germline CDR1 reads LNHDA; CDR2 reads SQIVND (reference sequence). The CDR3 covers 14 residues. Trimming removed 5 bases at V and 0 bases at J, with 8 bases between. CDR3 coding DNA: TGTGCCAGTAGTTTGAGGGACTCCTACAATGAGCAGTTCTTC. Encoded protein: CASSLRDSYNEQFF.

This chain connects TRBV30 to TRBJ2-1; 9 bases fit TRBD2. The germline V gene has CDR1 GTSNPN and CDR2 SVGIG (reference sequence). The CDR3 is 17 residues long. The ends lost 5 bases at V and 11 bases at J; junction bases unmatched: 22. CDR3 amino acids: CAWGNGRTAGGPNQQFF. In nucleotides, the CDR3 is TGTGCCTGGGGTAATGGGCGAACAGCGGGAGGCCCAAATCAGCAGTTCTTC.

The chain has TRBV28 and TRBJ2-4, with TRBD1 matching 8 bases. Germline V gene lookup returns CDR1 MDHEN and CDR2 SYDVKM. This CDR3 is 16 amino acids long. Trimming cost V 2 bases and J 5 bases; bases outside gene matches: 8. As DNA, the CDR3 is TGTGCCAGCAGTTTAGGGGCAAGACAGGGGCAAAACATTCAGTACTTC. Its protein is CASSLGARQGQNIQYF. Full variable domain (missing parts from reference TRBV28 and TRBJ2-4): DVKVTQSSRYLVKRTGEKVFLECVQDMDHENMFWYRQDPGLGLRLIYFSYDVKMKEKGDIPEGYSVSREKKERFSLILESASTNQTSMYLCASSLGARQGQNIQYFGAGTRLSVL.

This chain connects TRBV28 to TRBJ2-3; no clear D. The germline CDR1 and CDR2 sequences are MDHEN and SYDVKM. The CDR3 consists of 15 residues. Trimming took 2 bases from V and 0 from J, leaving 9 bases between them. The CDR3 is CASSLLPGSTDTQYF. In DNA form, the CDR3 reads TGTGCCAGCAGTTTACTGCCGGGTAGCACAGATACGCAGTATTTT.

CDR3 sequence reads: CASSLGGAGETQYF. The CDR3, as DNA: TGTGCCAGCAGCTTAGGAGGAGCGGGGGAGACCCAGTACTTC. The chain links TRBV11-3 to TRBJ2-5; TRBD2 matches 7 bases. The germline gives CDR1 SGHNT, CDR2 YENEEA. This CDR3 has 14 amino acids. V trimming: 1 base; J trimming: 5 bases; junction bases outside the gene matches: 4.

The chain is built from TRBV5-4 and TRBJ2-5, with 9 bases identical to TRBD1. With V trimmed by 4 bases and J by 5 bases, 9 bases remained unmatched. The CDR3 has 15 residues. CDR1 is SGHNT and CDR2 is YYREEE in the germline V gene (reference sequence). CDR3 DNA sequence: TGTGCCAGCAGCCGCGACAGGGGGAATCAGGAGACCCAGTACTTC. Amino acid sequence: CASSRDRGNQETQYF.

The chain is built from TRBV30 and TRBJ2-5; TRBD2 is a possible D gene (5 bases). CDR3 length: 13 amino acids. Trimming cost V 0 bases and J 4 bases, with 9 bases left between them. The germline gives CDR1 GTSNPN, CDR2 SVGIG (reference sequence). The CDR3 loop is CAWSVRRSETQYF. The CDR3 nucleotides are TGTGCCTGGAGTGTACGGAGGTCAGAGACCCAGTACTTC.

The rearrangement joins TRBV4-1 to TRBJ2-3, with TRBD2 matching 11 bases. The CDR3 has 16 residues. The J segment lost 2 bases and the V segment lost 4 bases, leaving 5 bases of the junction unmatched. Per germline, CDR1 MGHRA and CDR2 YSYEKL. The CDR3 loop is CASSPHSGRATDTQYF. CDR3 in DNA: TGCGCCAGCAGCCCGCATAGCGGGAGGGCCACAGATACGCAGTATTTT.

This clone has a handful of counts. The chain combines TRBV5-4 with TRBJ2-7; 10 nucleotides line up with TRBD1. From germline, CDR1 is SGHNT and CDR2 YYREEE (reference sequence). The trim removed 3 bases at V and 5 bases at J, leaving 8 bases unmatched. This CDR3 contains 15 residues. The CDR3 DNA follows: TGTGCCAGCAGCTCACCCGGACAGGGGGGGCACGAGCAGTACTTC. This translates into CASSSPGQGGHEQYF.

The gene calls are TRBV5-6 and TRBJ1-1; D is ambiguous. CDR3 length: 11 amino acids. The V gene lost 6 bases and the J gene lost 1 base, with 4 bases spanning the gap. Germline CDR1 SGHDT, CDR2 YYEEEE. CDR3 sequence (DNA): TGTGCCAGCACCTGGAACACTGAAGCTTTCTTT. Residues: CASTWNTEAFF.

CDR3 sequence: CASSLRNPGTGGQETQYF. CDR3 coding DNA: TGTGCCAGCAGCTTGCGCAACCCTGGAACAGGGGGCCAAGAGACCCAGTACTTC. The rearrangement joins TRBV7-9 to TRBJ2-5; 8 nucleotides agree with TRBD1. The ends lost 3 bases at V and 1 base at J; junction bases unmatched: 13. CDR3 length: 18 amino acids. Germline V CDR1 and CDR2: SEHNR, FQNEAQ (reference sequence).

A few counts support this clone. The genes are TRBV28 and TRBJ1-5, with D possibly TRBD1 on 5 matching bases. From germline, CDR1 is MDHEN and CDR2 SYDVKM. The germline V and J ends were trimmed by 7 bases and 4 bases, with 20 bases remaining between them. The CDR3 is 16 residues long. The CDR3 DNA sequence: TGTGCCAGCATCCATCGAGCTCCAGGGATAAATCAGCCCCAGCATTTT. It translates to CASIHRAPGINQPQHF.

This rearrangement joins TRBV20-1 to TRBJ2-3; D gene ambiguous. Germline V lookup: CDR1 DFQATT, CDR2 SNEGSKA (reference sequence). Trimming stripped 5 bases from V and 2 bases from J, with 5 bases between. The CDR3 totals 11 residues. The CDR3 region has the DNA TGCAGTGCTTCTTACACAGATACGCAGTATTTT. Residues: CSASYTDTQYF.

The CDR3 DNA reads as TGTGCCAGCAGCTACTATGTCAGCTCCGTCTTCTTC. Translating gives CASSYYVSSVFF. The V and J genes are TRBV7-8 and TRBJ2-1, with D uncertain. The CDR3 loop spans 12 amino acids. CDR1 and CDR2 (germline): SGHVS, FQNEAQ. Trimming took 4 bases from V and 16 from J, leaving 17 bases between them.

The chain employs TRBV13 and TRBJ1-1, with 7 nucleotides matching TRBD1. The CDR3 runs to 13 residues. The junction had 3 bases not matched to a gene; V was cut back by 5 bases and J by 3 bases. The germline V gene has CDR1 PRHDT and CDR2 FYEKMQ (reference sequence). For the CDR3, the DNA is TGTGCCAGCAGCGCTACAGGGGACACTGAAGCTTTCTTT. This translates into CASSATGDTEAFF.